Following are 14 T cell receptor beta chains from one sample sequenced in a study of blood T cell repertoires in COVID-19 (dated by TCRdb to the early 2020s). Libraries were constructed by the immunoSEQ multiplex PCR assay. Here the immuneACCESS table is served through TCRdb, limited to in-frame sequences with V and J called. Missing clones are a known gap in these copies; in checked studies unresolved V genes cover under half, and the rest lacks a known reason. The sample data list about 39,000 clones, and around 95% of these were observed just once. The top ten constitute 3.5% to 5% of the sample. Source material: peripheral blood. Every receptor here comes from a human donor with active COVID-19. The donor label of this sample is uncertain.

This clone was counted a single time. The genes are TRBV7-2 and TRBJ2-3; TRBD1 might be the D (5 bases). CDR1 and CDR2 (germline): SGHTA, FQGNSA. The ends were cut back, 5 bases at V and 0 bases at J, with 12 bases in the middle. CDR3 length: 15 amino acids. This chain's CDR3 is CASSPDIASTDTQYF. The CDR3 nucleotides are TGTGCCAGCAGCCCGGACATCGCTAGCACAGATACGCAGTATTTT. The variable domain in full, completed from reference TRBV7-2 and TRBJ2-3, reads GAGVSQSPSNKVTEKGKDVELRCDPISGHTALYWYRQSLGQGLEFLIYFQGNSAPDKSGLPSDRFSAERTGGSVSTLTIQRTQQEDSAVYLCASSPDIASTDTQYFGPGTRLTVL.

The gene calls are TRBV12-3 or TRBV12-4 and TRBJ1-1; D remains ambiguous. Trimming pared 4 bases from V and 6 bases from J, leaving 9 bases between. The length of the CDR3 is 12 residues. CDR3 sequence: CASSYMGPEAFF. CDR3 in DNA: TGTGCCAGCAGTTACATGGGCCCTGAAGCTTTCTTT.

The chain uses TRBV25-1 and TRBJ2-5; D is perhaps TRBD2 (5 bases). The CDR3 covers 15 residues. CDR1 MGHDK and CDR2 SYGVNS come from the germline V gene. Trimming left V 3 bases short and J 4 bases short, with 15 bases between. The CDR3 reads CASSDVGVIGETQYF. The CDR3 DNA is TGTGCCAGCAGTGATGTCGGGGTGATCGGAGAGACCCAGTACTTC.

The genes are TRBV6-5 and TRBJ2-2, with TRBD1 matching over 9 bases. This CDR3 has 15 amino acids. Trimming at V came to 6 bases and at J to 3 bases, leaving 5 bases not matched to a gene. Germline V gives CDR1 MNHEY, CDR2 SVGAGI. The CDR3 DNA reads TGTGCCAGCAGAACGACAGGGGGGTACACCGGGGAGCTGTTTTTT. Its translation: CASRTTGGYTGELFF.

The chain links TRBV12-3 or TRBV12-4 to TRBJ1-1; 8 bases fit TRBD1. With V trimmed by 11 bases and J by 8 bases, 10 bases remained unmatched. The CDR3 has 12 residues. The CDR3 nucleotides read TGTGCCTCAGAAGACAGGGGTCGAGAAGCTTTCTTT. As protein: CASEDRGREAFF.

CDR3 in amino acids: CASSYSTGGAGYEQYF. The CDR3 DNA follows: TGTGCCAGCAGTTACTCAACAGGGGGCGCGGGGTACGAGCAGTACTTC. V and J are TRBV6-5 and TRBJ2-7; 9 bases fit TRBD1. V dropped 0 bases and J dropped 4; count of bases not matched to a gene: 7. The CDR3 extends over 16 amino acids. Germline V gene data show CDR1 as MNHEY and CDR2 as SVGAGI.

The chain is built from TRBV5-1 and TRBJ2-1; 12 bases are shared with TRBD2. Germline CDR1 is SGHRS and CDR2 is YFSETQ. V trimming: 0 bases; J trimming: 6 bases; junction bases outside the gene matches: 1. The CDR3 runs 15 residues. The CDR3 is CASSLVTSGSNEQFF. CDR3 in DNA: TGCGCCAGCAGCTTGGTGACTAGCGGGAGCAATGAGCAGTTCTTC.

This clone was seen once. The chain joins TRBV27 to TRBJ2-3, with D possibly TRBD1 on 6 matching bases. CDR1 and CDR2 (germline): MNHEY, SMNVEV (reference sequence). V shed 1 base and J shed 4 bases, with 18 bases lying between them. CDR3 length equals 17 residues. In nucleotides, the CDR3 is TGTGCCAGCAGTTTATTTACAGGGCCAGAAGTAGCAGATACGCAGTATTTT. It yields the protein CASSLFTGPEVADTQYF.

This rearrangement joins TRBV12-5 to TRBJ2-3; weak D call: TRBD2 (6 bases). This CDR3 is built from 15 residues. Trimming removed 6 bases from V and 6 bases from J, with 19 bases in between. CDR1 is LGHNT, CDR2 FRNRAP, per germline. The CDR3 here is CASGTGLGGGDTQYF. In DNA form, the CDR3 reads TGTGCTAGTGGGACGGGACTCGGCGGTGGGGATACGCAGTATTTT.

This clone was found once. The chain has TRBV6-5 and TRBJ2-3, with a possible D match to TRBD1 (7 bases). The CDR3 contains 11 residues. Germline CDR1 and CDR2: MNHEY and SVGAGI. V lost 8 bases and J lost 8, with 11 bases in between. The CDR3 DNA reads TGTGCCAGCTCAGGGGGGAGTACGCAGTATTTT. Protein sequence: CASSGGSTQYF.

The chain joins TRBV5-1 to TRBJ1-2, with TRBD1 as a possible D gene (6 bases). The CDR3 has 14 residues. The V end lost 4 bases, the J end lost 2 bases, and 12 bases lay between the germline ends. Germline V gives CDR1 SGHRS, CDR2 YFSETQ. The CDR3 region is CASSPGQRNYGYTF. Here the CDR3 DNA reads TGCGCCAGCAGCCCTGGACAGCGGAACTATGGCTACACCTTC.

The rearrangement uses TRBV19 and TRBJ1-5, with 7 bases that match TRBD1. The CDR3 loop spans 15 amino acids. After removal of 7 bases from V and 2 bases from J, the junction contained 8 bases not matched to a gene. Germline V gene lookup returns CDR1 LNHDA and CDR2 SQIVND (reference sequence). This CDR3 is CASTSLGTGNQPQHF. CDR3 nucleotides: TGTGCCAGTACAAGCCTCGGGACAGGCAATCAGCCCCAGCATTTT.

This rearrangement joins TRBV7-9 to TRBJ2-7, with 9 bases matching TRBD1. The germline V gene has CDR1 SEHNR and CDR2 FQNEAQ (reference sequence). The CDR3 is 14 residues long. Trimming removed 5 bases from V and 2 bases from J; junction bases left unmatched: 4. The CDR3 DNA reads as TGTGCCAGCAGCGCGACAGGGGGGCCCTACGAGCAGTACTTC. It translates to CASSATGGPYEQYF.

The chain combines TRBV11-2 with TRBJ1-3; D is perhaps TRBD1 (6 bases). The ends were cut back, 6 bases at V and 0 bases at J, with 12 bases in the middle. The CDR3 has 15 residues. Germline loops: CDR1 SGHAT, CDR2 FQNNGV. Here the CDR3 reads CASRDWTASGNTIYF. The DNA of the CDR3 is TGTGCCAGCAGAGACTGGACAGCCTCTGGAAACACCATATATTTT. Using reference TRBV11-2 and TRBJ1-3 for the parts outside the CDR3, the full variable domain is EAGVAQSPRYKIIEKRQSVAFWCNPISGHATLYWYQQILGQGPKLLIQFQNNGVVDDSQLPKDRFSAERLKGVDSTLKIQPAKLEDSAVYLCASRDWTASGNTIYFGEGSWLTVV.